The 10 T cell receptor beta chains below come from one sample, sequenced in a study of blood T cell repertoires in COVID-19. The protocol was immunoSEQ multiplex PCR, while the TCRdb copy is restricted to in-frame clones and leaves out a portion. The sample shows roughly 180,000 clones, under 90% of them seen only once. Sequenced sample: PBMCs or T cells enriched from blood (not recorded which). The receptors were gathered from a man aged 55 to 70 who had recovered from COVID-19.

The J gene is TRBJ1-2, the V gene TRBV7-3, with a weak D call TRBD1 (6 bases). The CDR3 extends over 14 amino acids. Trimming left V 0 bases short and J 7 bases short, with 12 bases between. From germline, CDR1 is SGHTA and CDR2 FQGTGA. The CDR3 DNA sequence: TGTGCCAGCAGCTTAACGGCCAGGGGAAGTGGCTACACCTTC. Its translation: CASSLTARGSGYTF. The whole variable domain, remainder taken from reference TRBV7-3 and TRBJ1-2, is GAGVSQTPSNKVTEKGKYVELRCDPISGHTALYWYRQSLGQGPEFLIYFQGTGAADDSGLPNDRFFAVRPEGSVSTLKIQRTERGDSAVYLCASSLTARGSGYTFGSGTRLTVV.

The gene calls are TRBV5-8 and TRBJ2-1, with TRBD1 identical over 7 bases. CDR1 is SGHTS, CDR2 YDEGEE, per germline. This CDR3 comprises 14 residues. V shed 0 bases, J shed 10 bases, and the junction held 7 bases outside the gene matches. The CDR3 loop reads CASSLGQGLYEQFF. CDR3 nucleotides: TGTGCCAGCAGCTTGGGACAGGGTTTATACGAGCAGTTCTTC.

The genes are TRBV2 and TRBJ2-7, with 12 bases matching TRBD2. The CDR3 is 16 amino acids. Per germline, CDR1 SNHLY and CDR2 FYNNEI. The J segment lost 2 bases and the V segment lost 7 bases, leaving 9 bases of the junction unmatched. CDR3 residues: CASTRGRLAGAYEQYF. The CDR3 DNA is TGTGCCAGCACGAGGGGACGACTAGCGGGGGCCTACGAGCAGTACTTC.

This clone was found once. The chain links TRBV6-1 to TRBJ1-4, with a tentative D call TRBD1 (5 bases). The V gene's germline CDR1 is MNHNS and CDR2 SASEGT. CDR3 length: 15 residues. Between the trimmed V and J ends, which lost 0 bases and 8 bases, there was a span of 13 bases. CDR3 in DNA: TGTGCCAGCAGTGAAGCGTTACAGGCTGGAGAAAAACTGTTTTTT. Translation: CASSEALQAGEKLFF.

The V call is TRBV5-6, the J call TRBJ1-1; 7 nucleotides align to TRBD1. Germline V gene data show CDR1 as SGHDT and CDR2 as YYEEEE. V dropped 4 bases and J dropped 3; count of bases not matched to a gene: 6. The CDR3 length is 14 residues. CDR3 residues: CASSPQGRDTEAFF. Here the CDR3 DNA reads TGTGCCAGCAGCCCACAGGGGAGAGACACTGAAGCTTTCTTT.

This clone was seen more than once but under ten times. The V and J genes are TRBV28 and TRBJ2-1, with D perhaps TRBD2 (5 bases). The germline V gene has CDR1 MDHEN and CDR2 SYDVKM. Trimming took off 1 base at V and 0 bases at J, with 7 bases between the two ends. CDR3 length: 15 amino acids. For the CDR3, the DNA is TGTGCCAGCAGTTTATCTAGCAGCTCCTACAATGAGCAGTTCTTC. It codes for CASSLSSSSYNEQFF.

V is TRBV13 and J is TRBJ2-1; TRBD1 aligns across 7 bases. Germline CDR1 is PRHDT and CDR2 is FYEKMQ (reference sequence). V was clipped by 1 base and J by 1 base; unmatched bases: 7. The CDR3 runs to 17 residues. CDR3 nucleotides: TGTGCCAGCAGCTTAGCCCCGAACAGGGGTTCCTACAATGAGCAGTTCTTC. It specifies CASSLAPNRGSYNEQFF.

The J gene is TRBJ1-3, the V gene TRBV28; D gene ambiguous. Trimming pared 5 bases from V and 0 bases from J, leaving 8 bases between. There are 14 residues in the CDR3. CDR1 is MDHEN, CDR2 SYDVKM, per germline. The CDR3 DNA reads TGTGCCAGCAGTCCCACACGCTCTGGAAACACCATATATTTT. This codes for CASSPTRSGNTIYF. Variable domain in full (rest from reference TRBV28 and TRBJ1-3): DVKVTQSSRYLVKRTGEKVFLECVQDMDHENMFWYRQDPGLGLRLIYFSYDVKMKEKGDIPEGYSVSREKKERFSLILESASTNQTSMYLCASSPTRSGNTIYFGEGSWLTVV.

The chain employs TRBV24-1 and TRBJ2-5; 12 nucleotides agree with TRBD2. The length of the CDR3 is 17 residues. The V segment lost 4 bases and the J segment 2 bases; nucleotides outside the gene matches: 7. Per germline, CDR1 KGHDR and CDR2 SFDVKD. CDR3 bases: TGTGCCACCAGTGAGGGATGGACTAGCGGGGTTCAAGAGACCCAGTACTTC. It specifies CATSEGWTSGVQETQYF.

The chain recombines TRBV5-1 with TRBJ1-1; 7 nucleotides align to TRBD1. V dropped 5 bases and J dropped 4; count of bases not matched to a gene: 11. The germline V gene encodes CDR1 SGHRS and CDR2 YFSETQ. The CDR3 covers 15 residues. CDR3 sequence: CASRTGPPVATEAFF. As DNA, the CDR3 is TGCGCCAGCAGGACAGGGCCTCCGGTGGCCACTGAAGCTTTCTTT.